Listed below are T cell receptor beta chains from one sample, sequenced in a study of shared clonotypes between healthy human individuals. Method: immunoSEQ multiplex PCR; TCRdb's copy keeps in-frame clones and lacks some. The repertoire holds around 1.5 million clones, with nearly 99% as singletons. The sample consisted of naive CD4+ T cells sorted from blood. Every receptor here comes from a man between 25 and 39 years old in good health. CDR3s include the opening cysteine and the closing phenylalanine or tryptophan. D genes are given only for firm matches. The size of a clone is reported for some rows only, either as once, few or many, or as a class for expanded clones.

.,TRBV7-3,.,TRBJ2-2,TGTGCCAGCAGCTACTCCGGGACCACGAACACCGGGGAGCTGTTTTTT,CASSYSGTTNTGELFF
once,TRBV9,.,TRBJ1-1,TGTGCCAGCAGCGTAGTAACAGGCGGAATGAACACTGAAGCTTTCTTT,CASSVVTGGMNTEAFF
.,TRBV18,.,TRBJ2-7,TGTGCCAGCTCACTTAGGGTCCTCCACGAGCAGTACTTC,CASSLRVLHEQYF
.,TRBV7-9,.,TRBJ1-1,TGTGCCAGCAGCCCATCGGGGATAGGGGACACTGAAGCTTTCTTT,CASSPSGIGDTEAFF
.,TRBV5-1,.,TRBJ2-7,TGCGCCAGCAGCTTGGCCCCGTCCTACGAGCAGTACTTC,CASSLAPSYEQYF
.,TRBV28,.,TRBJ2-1,TGTGCCAGCAGTTCCCCCCGTGAGCAGTTCTTC,CASSSPREQFF
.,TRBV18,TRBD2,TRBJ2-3,TGTGCCAGCTCACAAAGACTAGCGGATGGGTATACGCAGTATTTT,CASSQRLADGYTQYF
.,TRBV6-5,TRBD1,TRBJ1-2,TGTGCCAGCAGACTAGGGGGCGGAGGGAACTATGGCTACACCTTC,CASRLGGGGNYGYTF
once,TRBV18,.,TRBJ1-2,TGTGCCAGCTCACCGCGGAGTGAAAAGGATGGCTACACCTTC,CASSPRSEKDGYTF
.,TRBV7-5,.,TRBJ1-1,TGTGTCAGAAGCCACAGAACAGTTAGAAACACTGAAGCTTTCTTT,CVRSHRTVRNTEAFF
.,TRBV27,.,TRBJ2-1,TGTGCCAGCAGGGGGAGGAGTGAGGATGAGCAGTTCTTC,CASRGRSEDEQFF
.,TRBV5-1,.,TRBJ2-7,TGCGCCAGCAGCTTGAAGGGACAGCAGTACTTC,CASSLKGQQYF
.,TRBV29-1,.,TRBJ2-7,TGCAGCGCGAGGAGCTCCTACGAGCAGTACTTC,CSARSSYEQYF
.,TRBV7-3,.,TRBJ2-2,TGTGCCAGCAGCTTTTCGGGCCAAGGATCCACCGGGGAGCTGTTTTTT,CASSFSGQGSTGELFF
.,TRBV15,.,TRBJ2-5,TGTGCCACCAGCAGGGACGACCAAGAGACCCAGTACTTC,CATSRDDQETQYF
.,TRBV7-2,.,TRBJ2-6,TGTGCCAGCAGCTTATCAGGGTCTGGGGCCAACGTCCTGACTTTC,CASSLSGSGANVLTF
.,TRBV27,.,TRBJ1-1,TGTGCCAGCATCTCCCTATGGGAGTCACCGAACACTGAAGCTTTCTTT,CASISLWESPNTEAFF
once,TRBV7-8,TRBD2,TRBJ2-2,TGTGCCAGCAGCTCTCAGGCACTAGCGTACACCGGGGAGCTGTTTTTT,CASSSQALAYTGELFF
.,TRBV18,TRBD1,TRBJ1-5,TGTGCCAGCTCACCAGCAGGGGGGGATCAGCCCCAGCATTTT,CASSPAGGDQPQHF
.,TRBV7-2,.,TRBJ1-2,TGTGCCAGCAGCTTAGATACAACCCTTCGAGGCTACACCTTC,CASSLDTTLRGYTF
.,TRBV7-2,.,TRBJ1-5,TGTGCCAGCAGCTACGTAGGGGGGACGAATCAGCCCCAGCATTTT,CASSYVGGTNQPQHF
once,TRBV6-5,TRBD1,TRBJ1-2,TGTGCCAGCAGTCCCTCCGGGACAGCTAGGGGCTACACCTTC,CASSPSGTARGYTF
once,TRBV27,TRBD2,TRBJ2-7,TGTGCCAGCAGTTCCCCGCCCGGGAGGCCTTCCTACGAGCAGTACTTC,CASSSPPGRPSYEQYF
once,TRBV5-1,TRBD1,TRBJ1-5,TGCGCCAGCAGCTTACAGGGGAATCAGCCCCAGCATTTT,CASSLQGNQPQHF
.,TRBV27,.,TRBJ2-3,TGTGCCAGCAGTATATCCGGGACCCCAGATACGCAGTATTTT,CASSISGTPDTQYF
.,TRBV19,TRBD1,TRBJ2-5,TGTGCCAGTATTCCGGACAGGGTCGGTTCTGAGACCCAGTACTTC,CASIPDRVGSETQYF
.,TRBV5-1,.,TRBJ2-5,TGCGCCAGCAGCCTGTACCAAGAGACCCAGTACTTC,CASSLYQETQYF
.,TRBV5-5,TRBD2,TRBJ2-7,TGTGCCAGCAGCTTCGGGACTAGCGGGGTCGGCGAGCAGTACTTC,CASSFGTSGVGEQYF
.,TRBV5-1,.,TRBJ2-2,TGCGCCAGCAGCTCCCGGAGGATCGCGAACACCGGGGAGCTGTTTTTT,CASSSRRIANTGELFF
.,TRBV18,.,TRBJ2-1,TGTGCCAGCTCACCGAGGAGGGACAATGAGCAGTTCTTC,CASSPRRDNEQFF
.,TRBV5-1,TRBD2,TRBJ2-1,TGCGCCAGCAGCCGCGGGACTAGCGGGTACAATGAGCAGTTCTTC,CASSRGTSGYNEQFF
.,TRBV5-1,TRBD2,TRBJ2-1,TGCGCCAGCAGCACGGGACTAGCGGGAAATCTCGATGAGCAGTTCTTC,CASSTGLAGNLDEQFF
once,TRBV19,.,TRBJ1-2,TGTGCCAGTAGTAATCCAACAGGGAGTTTACATGGCTACACCTTC,CASSNPTGSLHGYTF
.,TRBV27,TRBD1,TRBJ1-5,TGTGCCAGCAGTCCCAGTAGGGGGCAGGGTCAGCCCCAGCATTTT,CASSPSRGQGQPQHF
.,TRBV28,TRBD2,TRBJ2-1,TGTGCCAGCCTAGCCATGACTAGCGGGAACTACAATGAGCAGTTCTTC,CASLAMTSGNYNEQFF
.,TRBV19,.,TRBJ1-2,TGTGCCAGTCAAACAACTTCGGGTGGCTACACCTTC,CASQTTSGGYTF
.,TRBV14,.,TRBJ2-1,TGTGCCAGCAGCCAAGTATTTCCAGCCACCAAAATAGATGAGCAGTTCTTC,CASSQVFPATKIDEQFF